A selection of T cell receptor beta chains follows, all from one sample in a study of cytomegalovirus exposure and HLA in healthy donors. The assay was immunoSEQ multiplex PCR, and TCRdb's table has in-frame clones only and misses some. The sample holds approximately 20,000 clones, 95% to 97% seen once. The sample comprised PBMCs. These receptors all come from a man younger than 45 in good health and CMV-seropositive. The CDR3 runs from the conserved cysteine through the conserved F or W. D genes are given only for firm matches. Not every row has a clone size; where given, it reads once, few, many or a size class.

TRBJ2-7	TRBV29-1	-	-	CSVEKQDPYYEQYF	TGCAGCGTTGAAAAGCAGGATCCCTACTACGAGCAGTACTTC
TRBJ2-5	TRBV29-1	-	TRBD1	CSVVGVGSQGAQYF	TGCAGCGTTGTAGGGGTGGGGTCCCAGGGGGCCCAGTACTTC
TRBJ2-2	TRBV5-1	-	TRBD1	CASSRFGTVNTGELFF	TGCGCCAGCAGCAGGTTCGGGACAGTGAACACCGGGGAGCTGTTTTTT
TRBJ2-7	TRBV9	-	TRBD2	CASSASPLAGGTQYF	TGTGCCAGCAGCGCTTCCCCCCTAGCGGGAGGAACGCAGTACTTC
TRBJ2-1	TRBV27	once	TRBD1	CASSSDRGGTNFRSYNEQFF	TGTGCCAGCAGTTCGGACAGGGGGGGGACCAACTTTCGCTCCTACAATGAGCAGTTCTTC
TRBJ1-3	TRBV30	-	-	CAWSTTNSGNTIYF	TGTGCCTGGAGTACTACTAACTCTGGAAACACCATATATTTT
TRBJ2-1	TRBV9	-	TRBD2	CASSPHLSASGDNEQFF	TGTGCCAGCAGCCCCCACCTTTCGGCTAGCGGGGACAATGAGCAGTTCTTC
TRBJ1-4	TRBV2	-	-	CATYSRVRAGEKLFF	TGTGCCACTTACTCCAGGGTAAGGGCCGGTGAAAAACTGTTTTTT
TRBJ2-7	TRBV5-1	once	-	CASSLVEYEQYF	TGCGCCAGCAGCTTGGTGGAGTACGAGCAGTACTTC
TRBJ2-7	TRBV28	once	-	CASEGRFSSYEQYF	TGTGCCAGCGAGGGTCGTTTTAGCTCCTACGAGCAGTACTTC
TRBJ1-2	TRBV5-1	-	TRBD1	CASSLVGTGAVDYGYTF	TGCGCCAGCAGCTTGGTCGGGACAGGGGCTGTGGACTATGGCTACACCTTC
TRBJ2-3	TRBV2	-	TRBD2	CASSEDPPTRGRLAGGPSTDTQYF	TGTGCCAGCAGTGAAGATCCACCCACCCGGGGGCGGCTAGCGGGAGGGCCTAGCACAGATACGCAGTATTTT